The 18 T cell receptor beta chains below were found in one sample sequenced in a study of CD8+ T cells in alopecia areata. Treatment described: oral pan-JAK inhibitor, 5-10 mg twice daily. Alopecia areata patients provided lesional scalp punch biopsies and peripheral blood, both collected for the study. cDNA prepared by RNA extraction and subsequent reverse transcription served as the template for sequencing. Assay: immunoSEQ multiplex PCR; the TCRdb copy retains only in-frame clones and omits some. Of around 21,000 clones listed, around 60% are singletons. Sequenced material: skin, taken at week 4, from a patient treated with tofacitinib. The receptors derive from a human donor with alopecia areata.

CDR3 residues: CASSLEHSYTGELFF. CDR3 bases: TGTGCCAGCAGCTTAGAGCACAGCTACACCGGGGAGCTGTTTTTT. V and J are TRBV7-8 and TRBJ2-2; D is unclear. The CDR3 is 15 amino acids. Trimming cost V 1 base and J 3 bases, with 9 bases left between them. Germline V gene sequence: CDR1 SGHVS, CDR2 FQNEAQ.

The chain has TRBV6-5 and TRBJ1-1; a weak D match, TRBD1 (6 bases). The CDR3 length is 14 residues. The germline CDR1 and CDR2 sequences are MNHEY and SVGAGI. The V end lost 6 bases, the J end lost 8 bases, and 19 bases lay between the germline ends. The CDR3 reads CASRPPGVSVEAFF. The CDR3 nucleotides read TGTGCCAGCAGGCCCCCAGGGGTATCGGTCGAAGCTTTCTTT.

This clone has a handful of counts. This chain connects TRBV7-8 to TRBJ1-3, with no clear D. The CDR3 loop spans 15 amino acids. Germline lookup yields CDR1 SGHVS and CDR2 FQNEAQ. V was pared by 0 bases and J by 0 bases, with 6 bases between. The CDR3 spells CASSLAADSGNTIYF. As DNA, the CDR3 is TGTGCCAGCAGCTTAGCGGCAGACTCTGGAAACACCATATATTTT.

In this sample, this clone turned up once. The gene calls are TRBV19 and TRBJ2-7; 8 bases map to TRBD2. Germline CDR1 LNHDA, CDR2 SQIVND (reference sequence). The CDR3 extends over 15 amino acids. Trimming took 3 bases from V and 3 from J; bases not matched to a gene: 7. The CDR3 DNA is TGTGCCAGTAGTATGGAACTAGCGGTTATCTACGAGCAGTACTTC. Amino acids: CASSMELAVIYEQYF.

This chain connects TRBV28 to TRBJ1-5; D possibly corresponds to TRBD1 (5 bases). Germline values: CDR1 MDHEN, CDR2 SYDVKM. The V end was cut by 5 bases, the J end by 6 bases, with 14 bases between. The CDR3 contains 14 residues. The DNA of the CDR3 is TGTGCCAGCAGTCCGACAGACGCCGGTCAGCCCCAGCATTTT. Protein product: CASSPTDAGQPQHF. Full variable domain (missing parts from reference TRBV28 and TRBJ1-5): DVKVTQSSRYLVKRTGEKVFLECVQDMDHENMFWYRQDPGLGLRLIYFSYDVKMKEKGDIPEGYSVSREKKERFSLILESASTNQTSMYLCASSPTDAGQPQHFGDGTRLSIL.

The chain is built from TRBV4-3 and TRBJ1-1; D might be TRBD1 (6 bases). The germline V gene encodes CDR1 LGHNA and CDR2 YSLEER. Trimming took 4 bases from V and 4 from J, leaving 10 bases between them. The CDR3 sequence is 13 residues long. The CDR3 coding sequence is TGCGCCAGCAGCCGGGGGGCCGGCACTGAAGCTTTCTTT. It encodes CASSRGAGTEAFF.

The V and J genes are TRBV5-1 and TRBJ2-1; 9 positions match TRBD2. CDR3 length equals 15 residues. Looked up from germline, CDR1 is SGHRS and CDR2 is YFSETQ. Unmatched junction bases numbered 6, after V lost 0 bases and J lost 8 bases. The CDR3 nucleotides read TGCGCCAGCAGCTTGGGGGGACTAGCAAACCATGAGCAGTTCTTC. Protein: CASSLGGLANHEQFF.

The chain uses TRBV4-2 and TRBJ2-7; D tentatively fits TRBD1 or TRBD2 (5 bases each). Germline V CDR1 and CDR2: LGHNA, YNFKEQ. This CDR3 is built from 17 residues. Deletions cut 0 bases from V and 3 bases from J, with 18 bases between. CDR3 bases: TGTGCCAGCAGCCAAGATCCCGCAGGGAGAGATGTCTACGAGCAGTACTTC. Encoded protein: CASSQDPAGRDVYEQYF.

This chain connects TRBV7-2 to TRBJ2-7; TRBD2 is a possible D gene (6 bases). The CDR3 sequence is 14 residues long. CDR1 and CDR2 (germline): SGHTA, FQGNSA. The V end lost 2 bases, the J end lost 2 bases, and 10 bases lay between the germline ends. The CDR3 loop reads CASSLIGGTYEQYF. CDR3 nucleotides: TGTGCCAGCAGCTTAATCGGAGGGACCTACGAGCAGTACTTC.

The rearrangement uses TRBV10-3 and TRBJ2-5; 10 bases line up with TRBD2. Germline V gene lookup returns CDR1 ENHRY and CDR2 SYGVKD. The CDR3 length is 16 residues. Trimming removed 0 bases from V and 3 bases from J; junction bases left unmatched: 4. CDR3 sequence: CAISESRLAGEETQYF. The CDR3 coding sequence is TGTGCCATCAGTGAGTCGAGGCTAGCGGGGGAAGAGACCCAGTACTTC.

The rearrangement joins TRBV30 to TRBJ1-2, with D tentatively TRBD1 (6 bases). Trimming removed 4 bases at V and 7 bases at J, with 16 bases between. The CDR3 sequence is 13 residues long. In germline, CDR1 is GTSNPN, CDR2 SVGIG (reference sequence). The CDR3 loop reads CAWMSHRDIGYTF. CDR3 coding DNA: TGTGCCTGGATGTCCCACAGGGACATTGGCTACACCTTC. Full variable domain (rest looked up from reference TRBV30 and TRBJ1-2): SQTIHQWPATLVQPVGSPLSLECTVEGTSNPNLYWYRQAAGRGLQLLFYSVGIGQISSEVPQNLSASRPQDRQFILSSKKLLLSDSGFYLCAWMSHRDIGYTFGSGTRLTVV.

As to this clone: Distinct nucleotide sequences in the sample also encode this CDR3. The chain couples TRBV7-9 to TRBJ2-5, with TRBD2 matching over 10 bases. Germline V CDR1 and CDR2: SEHNR, FQNEAQ (reference sequence). The CDR3 length is 16 residues. Trimming took 1 base from V and 6 from J; bases not matched to a gene: 8. CDR3 sequence (DNA): TGTGCCAGCAGCTTAGGAATTAGCGGGGGGTCTAAGACCCAGTACTTC. Its protein product is CASSLGISGGSKTQYF. The full variable domain, its missing parts supplied by reference TRBV7-9 and TRBJ2-5, is DTGVSQNPRHKITKRGQNVTFRCDPISEHNRLYWYRQTLGQGPEFLTYFQNEAQLEKSRLLSDRFSAERPKGSFSTLEIQRTEQGDSAMYLCASSLGISGGSKTQYFGPGTRLLVL.

V usage is TRBV25-1 and J usage is TRBJ2-7; 8 bases align to TRBD2. The germline CDR1 and CDR2 sequences are MGHDK and SYGVNS. Unmatched junction bases numbered 12, after V lost 3 bases and J lost 8 bases. This CDR3 is built from 15 residues. In nucleotides, the CDR3 is TGTGCCAGCAGTGATCCCAGGGGACTAGTAGCGCAGCAGTACTTC. It codes for CASSDPRGLVAQQYF.

In this sample, this clone turned up a few times. The chain uses TRBV7-2 and TRBJ2-7; 9 bases align to TRBD1. V shed 10 bases, J shed 0 bases, and the junction held 22 bases outside the gene matches. Germline V gene data show CDR1 as SGHTA and CDR2 as FQGNSA. The CDR3 length is 19 residues. In DNA, the CDR3 is TGTGCCACCGAGAGGGGGACAGGGCAAGATGGATCCAGCTCCTACGAGCAGTACTTC. Translation: CATERGTGQDGSSSYEQYF.

This clone occurred a few times. V gene TRBV28 combines with J gene TRBJ2-2; 8 bases line up with TRBD1. Germline-derived CDR1 and CDR2 are MDHEN and SYDVKM. The CDR3 sequence is 15 residues long. The J segment lost 2 bases and the V segment lost 3 bases, leaving 2 bases of the junction unmatched. CDR3 in DNA: TGTGCCAGCAGTTTGCCAGGGGGCAACACCGGGGAGCTGTTTTTT. This gives the protein CASSLPGGNTGELFF.

The V call is TRBV7-6, the J call TRBJ2-7, with D possibly being TRBD1 (6 bases). V lost 5 bases and J lost 3, with 14 bases in between. The CDR3 is 14 residues long. Germline V gene lookup returns CDR1 SGHVS and CDR2 FNYEAQ. Here the CDR3 DNA reads TGTGCCAGCAGCATTCATCCACAGGGCTACGAGCAGTACTTC. Encoded protein: CASSIHPQGYEQYF.

V and J are TRBV9 and TRBJ2-1; unclear D gene. Germline-derived CDR1 and CDR2 are SGDLS and YYNGEE. Trimming removed 0 bases at V and 0 bases at J, with 7 bases between. The CDR3 sequence is 15 residues long. The CDR3 here is CASSVVPSSYNEQFF. Written as DNA, the CDR3 is TGTGCCAGCAGCGTAGTCCCTAGCTCCTACAATGAGCAGTTCTTC.

The chain couples TRBV5-4 to TRBJ2-1; D ambiguous. The germline CDR1 and CDR2 sequences are SGHNT and YYREEE (reference sequence). The V gene lost 3 bases and the J gene lost 10 bases, with 11 bases spanning the gap. The CDR3 spans 12 residues. CDR3 region: CASSSDSSEQFF. The CDR3 DNA reads as TGTGCCAGCAGCTCGGATTCCTCCGAGCAGTTCTTC.